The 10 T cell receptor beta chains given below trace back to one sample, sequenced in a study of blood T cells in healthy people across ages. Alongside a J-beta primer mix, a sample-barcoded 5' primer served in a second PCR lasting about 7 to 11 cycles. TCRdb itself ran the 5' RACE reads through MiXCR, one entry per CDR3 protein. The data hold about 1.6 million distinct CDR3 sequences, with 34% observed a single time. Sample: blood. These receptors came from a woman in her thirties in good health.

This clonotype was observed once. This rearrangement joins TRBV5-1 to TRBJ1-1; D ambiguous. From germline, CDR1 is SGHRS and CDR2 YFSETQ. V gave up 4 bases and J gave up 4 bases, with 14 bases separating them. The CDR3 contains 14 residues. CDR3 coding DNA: TGCGCCAGCAGCCTTAGACAACCGGGCACTGAAGCTTTCTTT. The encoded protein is CASSLRQPGTEAFF.

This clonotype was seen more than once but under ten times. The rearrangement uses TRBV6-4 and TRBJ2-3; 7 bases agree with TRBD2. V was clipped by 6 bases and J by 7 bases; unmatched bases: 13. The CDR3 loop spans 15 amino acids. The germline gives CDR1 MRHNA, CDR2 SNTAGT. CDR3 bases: TGTGCCAGCAGCCCGACGTTAGGAAGCGGGAATACGCAGTATTTT. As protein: CASSPTLGSGNTQYF.

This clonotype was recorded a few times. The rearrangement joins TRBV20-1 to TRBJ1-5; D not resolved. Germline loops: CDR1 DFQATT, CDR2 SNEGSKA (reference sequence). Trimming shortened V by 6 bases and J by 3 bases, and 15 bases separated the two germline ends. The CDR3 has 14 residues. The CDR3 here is CSARTEGFNQPQHF. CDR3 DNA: TGCAGTGCAAGGACCGAAGGATTCAATCAGCCCCAGCATTTT.

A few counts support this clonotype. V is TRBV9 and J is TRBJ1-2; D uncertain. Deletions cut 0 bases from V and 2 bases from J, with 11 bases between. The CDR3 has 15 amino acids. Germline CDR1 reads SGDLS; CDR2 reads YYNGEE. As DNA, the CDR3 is TGTGCCAGCAGCGTAGGGCGGAATTCAAACTATGGCTACACCTTC. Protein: CASSVGRNSNYGYTF.

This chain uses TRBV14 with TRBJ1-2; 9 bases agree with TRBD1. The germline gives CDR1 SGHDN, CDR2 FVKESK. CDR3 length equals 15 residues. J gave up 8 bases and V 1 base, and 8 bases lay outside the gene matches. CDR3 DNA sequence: TGTGCCAGCAGCCAAGTGGGGGACAGGGTCGACGGCTACACCTTC. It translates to CASSQVGDRVDGYTF.

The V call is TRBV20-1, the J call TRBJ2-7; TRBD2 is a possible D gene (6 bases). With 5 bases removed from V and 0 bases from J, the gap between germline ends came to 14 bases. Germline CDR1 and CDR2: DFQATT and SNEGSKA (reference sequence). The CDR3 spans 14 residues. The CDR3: CSAGTQGSSYEQYF. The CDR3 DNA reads TGCAGTGCTGGGACTCAGGGCAGCTCCTACGAGCAGTACTTC.

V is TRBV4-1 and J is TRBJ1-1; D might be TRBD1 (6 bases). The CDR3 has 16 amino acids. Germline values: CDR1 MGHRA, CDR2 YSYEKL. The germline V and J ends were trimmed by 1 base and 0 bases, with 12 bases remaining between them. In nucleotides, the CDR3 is TGCGCCAGCAGCCAAGGAATTCGGGACATGAACACTGAAGCTTTCTTT. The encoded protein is CASSQGIRDMNTEAFF.

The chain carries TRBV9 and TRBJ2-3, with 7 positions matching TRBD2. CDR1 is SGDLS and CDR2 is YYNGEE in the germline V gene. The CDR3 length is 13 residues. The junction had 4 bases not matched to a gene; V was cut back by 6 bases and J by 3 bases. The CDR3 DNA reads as TGTGCCAGCAAGGAAGCGGGGACAGATACGCAGTATTTT. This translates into CASKEAGTDTQYF.

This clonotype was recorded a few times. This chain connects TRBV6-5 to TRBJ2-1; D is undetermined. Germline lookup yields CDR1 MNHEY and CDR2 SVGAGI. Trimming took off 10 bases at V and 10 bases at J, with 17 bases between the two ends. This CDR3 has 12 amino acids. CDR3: CATGSLKGEQFF. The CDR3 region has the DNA TGTGCCACCGGGTCCCTAAAAGGGGAGCAGTTCTTC.

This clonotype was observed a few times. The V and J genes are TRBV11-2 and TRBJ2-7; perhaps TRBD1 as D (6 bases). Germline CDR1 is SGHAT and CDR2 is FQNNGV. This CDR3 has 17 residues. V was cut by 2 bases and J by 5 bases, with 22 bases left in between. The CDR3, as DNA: TGTGCCAGCAGCTTAATAATCGGGACAATGGGTACCAACGAGCAGTACTTC. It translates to CASSLIIGTMGTNEQYF.